This T cell receptor beta chain was obtained from a study of blood T cells in healthy people across ages (dated by TCRdb to between 2014 and 2017). Regarding the study in general: In model experiments, template switching captured roughly one uniquely barcoded TCR beta cDNA molecule for every two T cells. To track age-related changes in TCR beta repertoire diversity, the study relied on deep sequencing normalized with unique cDNA molecular identifiers. The donors were split into four age groups: young (average approximately 16 years), middle-aged (39), aged (roughly 68) and long-lived (more than 80). To avoid experimental bias, donors of different ages were randomly spread across the sequencing lanes. For two donors (one aged 18 to 30 and one aged 80 or older), the study analyzed two additional independent replicas of 1 million unique cDNA reads from the same blood draw. Study-wide findings and limitations: Bulk unsorted PBMC profiling prevented conclusive comparison of naive and antigen-experienced compartments. Donor CMV infection status was unknown, potentially confounding age-related changes in expanded clonotypes. Observed TCR beta diversity per million T cells fell roughly linearly with age, and a significant reduction was already apparent by age around 36. Estimates of total diversity based on one million sequenced T cells were considered lower bounds and underestimates. A strong correlation was found between observed TCR beta diversity and the percentage of naive T cells measured by flow cytometry. Compared with the aged group, the long-lived group had more naive CD4+ T cells, fewer expanded clones and increased TCR diversity, suggesting age selection.

This clonotype has just a few counts. This receptor's antigen is unknown. Nothing much larger sits one base from this clone, and base qualities are not available. The method behind the library was 5' RACE. Sequencing was carried out with an Illumina HiSeq 2500. A second PCR of roughly 7 to 11 cycles was performed with a sample-barcoded 5' primer and a J-beta primer mix. A template-switch 5' adaptor carrying 12 random nucleotides introduced a unique molecular identifier onto each TCR beta cDNA molecule. At least 2.5 million CDR3-containing paired-end reads were obtained from each sample. First-strand cDNA synthesis was performed from all RNA using the Mint cDNA synthesis kit, with priming by a TRBC-specific oligonucleotide. Following uracil-DNA glycosylase treatment, a first 18-cycle PCR with universal primers M1SS and BC2_uni_R was performed on all cDNA. In the source study's methods: Each sample was normalized by randomly selecting 1 million high-quality reads, each carrying a distinct molecular identifier. Instead of being binned into consensus sequences, reads that shared molecular identifiers were thrown out. MiTCR, set to a Q25 quality threshold and the strictest error-elimination algorithm, was used for CDR3 identification, clonotype clustering and error correction. Lower-bound total TCR beta diversity was estimated with a nonparametric unseen species model using Euler transformation. TCRdb itself trimmed the public reads at Q25 with fastp, ran MiXCR and retained productive beta chains. Rows are combined by CDR3 protein, so each entry shows the most common genes and DNA. The authors' filters were not applied to this entry. In all, the sample holds 600,000 to 1,000,000 distinct CDR3 sequences, and 58% of those were seen once. Approximately 23% of the sample comes from the top ten.

The CDR3 has 17 amino acids, counting the end cysteine and phenylalanine. The sequence is cut down to CDR3 DNA, 51 bases in frame from base 1. Based on the germline V gene (reference sequence), the CDR1 and CDR2 sequences are LGHDT and YNNKEL. Germline trimming amounts to 1 base on V and 2 bases on J, with 6 as the count of junction bases outside the gene matches. The donors were roughly 40 Caucasian individuals from Russia, aged roughly 6 to 100 years, who were systemically healthy. Roughly 9.5 milliliters of peripheral blood were drawn from each donor into EDTA-treated Vacutainer tubes. PBMCs were isolated by Ficoll-Paque density-gradient centrifugation, with at least 6.5 million obtained per sample. Trizol reagent was used to extract total RNA from PBMCs, with at least 5.5 micrograms per sample. Naive CD45RAhigh/CD27high T cell percentages were measured by flow cytometry on a PBMC aliquot from every donor.

The V and J segments used are TRBV3-1 and TRBJ2-7; 12 bases in between match TRBD2. This clonotype was obtained from a man younger than 40 in good health. The specimen sequenced was blood. The DNA sequence is as follows: TGTGCCAGCAGCCAAGGTGGACTAGCGGGGACAACCTACGAGCAGTACTTC. This codes for CASSQGGLAGTTYEQYF.